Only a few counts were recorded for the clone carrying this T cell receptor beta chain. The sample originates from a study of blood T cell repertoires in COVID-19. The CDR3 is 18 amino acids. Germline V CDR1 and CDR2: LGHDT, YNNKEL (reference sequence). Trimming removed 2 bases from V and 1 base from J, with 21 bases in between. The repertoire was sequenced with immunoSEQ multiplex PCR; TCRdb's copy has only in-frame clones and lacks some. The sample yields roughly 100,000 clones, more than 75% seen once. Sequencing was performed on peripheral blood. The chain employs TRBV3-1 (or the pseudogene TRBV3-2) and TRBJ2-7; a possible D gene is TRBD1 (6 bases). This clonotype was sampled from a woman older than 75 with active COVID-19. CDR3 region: CASSQSRGRGTMSYEQYF. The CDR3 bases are TGTGCCAGCAGCCAATCCAGGGGCAGAGGTACAATGTCCTACGAGCAGTACTTC.